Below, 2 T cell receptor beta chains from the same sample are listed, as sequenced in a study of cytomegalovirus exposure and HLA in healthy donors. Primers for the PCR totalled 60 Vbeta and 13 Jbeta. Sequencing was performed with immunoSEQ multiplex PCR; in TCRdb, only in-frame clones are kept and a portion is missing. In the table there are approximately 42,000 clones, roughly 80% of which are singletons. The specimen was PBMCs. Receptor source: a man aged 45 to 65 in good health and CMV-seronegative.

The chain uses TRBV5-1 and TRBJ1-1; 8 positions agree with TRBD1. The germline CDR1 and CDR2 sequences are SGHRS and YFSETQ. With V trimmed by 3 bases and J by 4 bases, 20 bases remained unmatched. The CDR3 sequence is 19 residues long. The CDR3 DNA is TGCGCCAGCAGCTCTTTCCCAGCAGGGGGCGAAAGGAGGGTCACTGAAGCTTTCTTT. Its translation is CASSSFPAGGERRVTEAFF.

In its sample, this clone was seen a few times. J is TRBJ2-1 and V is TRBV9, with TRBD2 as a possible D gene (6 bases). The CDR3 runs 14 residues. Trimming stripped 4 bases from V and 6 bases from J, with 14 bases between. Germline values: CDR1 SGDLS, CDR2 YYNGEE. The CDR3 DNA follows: TGTGCCAGCAGCATTAGCGTGGGGGGCAATGAGCAGTTCTTC. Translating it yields CASSISVGGNEQFF.